Below are 24 T cell receptor beta chains sequenced from a single sample in a study of identical twins. MiXCR was run by TCRdb on the 5' RACE reads, yielding one entry per CDR3 protein. The sample holds hundreds of thousands of distinct CDR3 sequences, about 9.4% seen once. The data also belong to a second study, concerning yellow fever vaccine responses in identical twins.

The sample consisted of PBMCs. These receptors all come from a woman aged 18-35 years in good health.

This clonotype was seen a handful of times. The V gene is TRBV20-1, the J gene TRBJ1-5, with D perhaps matching TRBD1 (6 bases). V lost 6 bases and J lost 0, with 12 bases in between. Germline V CDR1 and CDR2: DFQATT, SNEGSKA (reference sequence). The CDR3 is 14 residues long. CDR3 bases: TGCAGTGCCGAGACAGGCTATAGCAATCAGCCCCAGCATTTT. Amino acids: CSAETGYSNQPQHF.

This clonotype was observed a few times. V usage is TRBV5-1 and J usage is TRBJ1-1; D might be TRBD1 (5 bases). Germline lookup yields CDR1 SGHRS and CDR2 YFSETQ. Deletions cut 4 bases from V and 5 bases from J, with 12 bases between. The CDR3 consists of 13 residues. CDR3 in DNA: TGCGCCAGCAGCGCCCACGGGGGGACTGAAGCTTTCTTT. It specifies CASSAHGGTEAFF.

The sample holds many counts of this clonotype. CDR3 DNA sequence: TGTGCCAGCAGCCTTAGGGGCGGGTTCAATATCTATGAGCAGTTCTTC. This gives the protein CASSLRGGFNIYEQFF. The chain recombines TRBV3-1 with TRBJ2-1, with D perhaps given as TRBD1 or TRBD2 (5 bases each). The CDR3 totals 16 residues. The V end was cut by 4 bases, the J end by 8 bases, with 21 bases between. Germline loops: CDR1 LGHDT, CDR2 YNNKEL (reference sequence).

The table lists this clonotype with many counts. The CDR3 loop is CASSQDIPELADTQYF. CDR3 bases: TGCGCCAGCAGCCAAGATATCCCGGAGTTGGCAGATACGCAGTATTTT. V is TRBV4-3 and J is TRBJ2-3; D not resolved. With 0 bases removed from V and 4 bases from J, the gap between germline ends came to 14 bases. The CDR3 is made up of 16 amino acids. Germline loops: CDR1 LGHNA, CDR2 YSLEER.

This clonotype occurred a few times. The chain employs TRBV5-1 and TRBJ2-3, with TRBD2 matching over 14 bases. With 3 bases clipped from V and 7 bases from J, the junction kept 4 bases outside the gene matches. Per the germline V gene, CDR1 is SGHRS and CDR2 is YFSETQ. The CDR3 covers 15 residues. As DNA, the CDR3 is TGCGCCAGCAGCTCGGGACTAGCGGGAGTGTATACGCAGTATTTT. Protein: CASSSGLAGVYTQYF.

This clonotype occurred many times. This chain links TRBV27 with TRBJ2-7; possible D gene TRBD1, 6 bases. Germline V gene lookup returns CDR1 MNHEY and CDR2 SMNVEV (reference sequence). V was shortened by 5 bases and J by 3 bases, with 11 bases between the two germline ends. This CDR3 contains 13 residues. Here the CDR3 DNA reads TGTGCCAGCAGTCATGGACAGAACTACGAGCAGTACTTC. Encoded protein: CASSHGQNYEQYF.

This chain connects TRBV4-3 to TRBJ2-1; the D gene is possibly TRBD2 (6 bases). CDR1 LGHNA and CDR2 YSLEER come from the germline V gene. The CDR3 extends over 16 amino acids. The ends were cut back, 0 bases at V and 4 bases at J, with 13 bases in the middle. CDR3 amino acids: CASSQDIQGGYNEQFF. The CDR3 nucleotides read TGCGCCAGCAGCCAAGATATTCAGGGAGGTTACAATGAGCAGTTCTTC.

This clonotype was observed a handful of times. This chain links TRBV20-1 with TRBJ2-7; 12 bases align to TRBD2. The J segment lost 3 bases and the V segment lost 3 bases, leaving 3 bases of the junction unmatched. Germline lookup yields CDR1 DFQATT and CDR2 SNEGSKA (reference sequence). CDR3 length equals 14 residues. Here the CDR3 reads CSARRTSGIYEQYF. The CDR3 DNA reads as TGCAGTGCTAGGCGGACTAGCGGGATCTACGAGCAGTACTTC.

The chain employs TRBV4-3 and TRBJ2-1; D remains unclear. CDR1 is LGHNA and CDR2 is YSLEER in the germline V gene. The CDR3 covers 13 residues. V was pared by 0 bases and J by 9 bases, with 9 bases between. The CDR3, as DNA: TGCGCCAGCAGCCAAGAGTCGTGGGGTGAGCAGTTCTTC. Protein: CASSQESWGEQFF.

This clonotype was seen at least ten times. The chain employs TRBV28 and TRBJ2-5; TRBD1 matches 8 bases. Germline CDR1 and CDR2: MDHEN and SYDVKM. This CDR3 comprises 15 residues. The junction had 5 bases not matched to a gene; V was cut back by 4 bases and J by 1 base. The CDR3 reads CASSSGGTGQETQYF. CDR3 DNA sequence: TGTGCCAGCAGTTCAGGGGGGACAGGCCAAGAGACCCAGTACTTC.

In this sample, this clonotype turned up many times. The rearrangement joins TRBV3-1 to TRBJ2-4; TRBD1 matches 9 bases. The CDR3 totals 16 residues. The V and J ends lost 4 bases and 0 bases, in that order; junction bases with no gene match: 4. Germline-derived CDR1 and CDR2 are LGHDT and YNNKEL (reference sequence). The CDR3, as DNA: TGTGCCAGCAGCCTCGGGACAGGGCGAGCCAAAAACATTCAGTACTTC. Translated: CASSLGTGRAKNIQYF.

This sequence joins TRBV20-1 and TRBJ2-1; D perhaps matches TRBD2 (5 bases). V was trimmed by 4 bases and J by 7 bases, leaving 26 bases between them. The CDR3 contains 17 residues. Per germline, CDR1 DFQATT and CDR2 SNEGSKA (reference sequence). Written as DNA, the CDR3 is TGCAGTGCTATCAAAGCGACGGGGAGTGGATTCGATAATGAGCAGTTCTTC. It is translated as CSAIKATGSGFDNEQFF.

This chain joins TRBV4-3 and TRBJ2-1; D tentatively reads TRBD1 or TRBD2 (5 bases each). The germline V and J ends were trimmed by 0 bases and 10 bases, with 10 bases remaining between them. This CDR3 spans 13 amino acids. Germline-derived CDR1 and CDR2 are LGHNA and YSLEER. The CDR3 sequence is CASSQDPGPEQFF. CDR3 DNA: TGCGCCAGCAGCCAAGATCCGGGACCAGAGCAGTTCTTC.

This clonotype turned up a few times. The genes are TRBV30 and TRBJ2-3, with D possibly called TRBD1 or TRBD2 (6 bases each). Trimming took 5 bases from V and 6 from J, leaving 12 bases between them. From germline, CDR1 is GTSNPN and CDR2 SVGIG (reference sequence). This CDR3 is 12 amino acids long. The CDR3 DNA reads as TGTGCCTGGGCCCCGGGGGCGGATACGCAGTATTTT. It yields the protein CAWAPGADTQYF.

This clonotype was found many times. The V gene is TRBV29-1, the J gene TRBJ2-3, with D perhaps matching TRBD2 (6 bases). The CDR3 consists of 14 residues. Trimming left V 5 bases short and J 5 bases short, with 17 bases between. CDR1 is SQVTM, CDR2 ANQGSEA, per germline. CDR3 sequence reads: CSVLAASEGDTQYF. In DNA, the CDR3 is TGCAGCGTTCTTGCGGCTAGCGAGGGAGATACGCAGTATTTT.

This clonotype occurred a few times. CDR3 loop: CASSGQTSNEQFF. For the CDR3, the DNA is TGTGCCAGCAGTGGGCAAACTAGCAATGAGCAGTTCTTC. V gene TRBV2 combines with J gene TRBJ2-1; perhaps TRBD2 as D (5 bases). CDR3 length: 13 residues. Germline CDR1 and CDR2: SNHLY and FYNNEI. Trimming removed 4 bases at V and 6 bases at J, with 10 bases between.

The rearrangement uses TRBV4-1 and TRBJ2-1; weak D call: TRBD2 (6 bases). This CDR3 region has 16 residues. The V gene's germline CDR1 is MGHRA and CDR2 YSYEKL. V shed 1 base and J shed 0 bases, with 10 bases lying between them. The CDR3 nucleotides are TGCGCCAGCAGCCAAGGGGGGGAAAACTCCTACAATGAGCAGTTCTTC. As protein: CASSQGGENSYNEQFF.

This clonotype turned up a few times. The chain couples TRBV28 to TRBJ2-5; D remains unclear. The germline V gene encodes CDR1 MDHEN and CDR2 SYDVKM. The V end lost 0 bases, the J end lost 3 bases, and 8 bases lay between the germline ends. The CDR3 is 14 amino acids. CDR3 sequence (DNA): TGTGCCAGCAGTTTATGGGGCAGGAAAGAGACCCAGTACTTC. Translation: CASSLWGRKETQYF.

This clonotype was observed a few times. The V gene is TRBV2, the J gene TRBJ2-7, with D possibly matching TRBD2 (6 bases). The CDR3 loop spans 14 amino acids. The germline V gene has CDR1 SNHLY and CDR2 FYNNEI. V lost 4 bases, J lost 6 bases, and 16 bases lay in between. The CDR3 DNA sequence: TGTGCCAGCAGTGTATCACGGGGGTACAGCGAGCAGTACTTC. Its protein product is CASSVSRGYSEQYF.

This clonotype showed up many times. CDR3 coding DNA: TGTGCCAGCAGCCAAGATCCCGGGAGCGAGCTTGAGCAGTTCTTC. This codes for CASSQDPGSELEQFF. The chain employs TRBV4-2 and TRBJ2-1; a possible D gene is TRBD2 (6 bases). CDR3 length equals 15 residues. V was clipped by 0 bases and J by 9 bases, with 15 bases between them. CDR1 is LGHNA, CDR2 YNFKEQ, per germline.

This clonotype has a handful of counts. V usage is TRBV27 and J usage is TRBJ2-3, with D possibly being TRBD1 (6 bases). Trimming left V 3 bases short and J 3 bases short, with 13 bases between. Per germline, CDR1 MNHEY and CDR2 SMNVEV (reference sequence). The CDR3 runs 15 residues. This chain's CDR3 is CASSFYREGTDTQYF. CDR3 nucleotides: TGTGCCAGCAGTTTTTACAGGGAAGGGACAGATACGCAGTATTTT.

V gene TRBV5-1 combines with J gene TRBJ2-5; perhaps TRBD1 as D (5 bases). The CDR3 sequence is 15 residues long. Germline values: CDR1 SGHRS, CDR2 YFSETQ. V was trimmed by 0 bases and J by 5 bases, leaving 14 bases between them. DNA of the CDR3: TGCGCCAGCAGCTTGGTTGGGGCTCCTGGGGAGACCCAGTACTTC. As protein: CASSLVGAPGETQYF.

This clonotype occurred many times. The chain uses TRBV27 and TRBJ2-5, with D perhaps matching TRBD1 (5 bases). Germline assignment: CDR1 MNHEY and CDR2 SMNVEV (reference sequence). CDR3 size: 15 residues. V was cut by 5 bases and J by 2 bases, with 15 bases left in between. CDR3 amino acids: CASSRQGYTQETQYF. CDR3 DNA: TGTGCCAGCAGTCGCCAGGGCTATACTCAAGAGACCCAGTACTTC.

This clonotype was counted many times. The chain combines TRBV12-3 or TRBV12-4 with TRBJ1-1; D is uncertain. The germline V and J ends were trimmed by 7 bases and 5 bases, with 11 bases remaining between them. CDR3 length: 12 amino acids. The CDR3 nucleotides are TGTGCCAGCAAGAAATACGTAACTGAAGCTTTCTTT. Translating gives CASKKYVTEAFF.